These T cell receptor beta chains were read from a single sample in a study of blood T cells in healthy people across ages. TCRdb re-analysed the 5' RACE reads in MiXCR, keeping a single row per CDR3 protein. The sample lists over a million distinct CDR3 sequences; around two fifths were seen once. The sample comprised blood. These receptors all come from a woman aged 18-35 years in good health. Both conserved end residues are part of each CDR3. A D gene is named only where the DNA matches it firmly. Not every row has a clone size; where given, it reads once, few, many or a size class.

clone_size,v_call,j_call,d_call,cdr3_nt,cdr3_aa
-,TRBV4-1,TRBJ1-2,-,TGCGCCAGCAGCCCGTATTCAGGGGGCTACACCTTC,CASSPYSGGYTF
once,TRBV12-3/TRBV12-4,TRBJ2-1,TRBD2,TGTGCCAGCAGTTTAGGAGCTAGCGGGGAAGGGAACTACAATGAGCAGTTCTTC,CASSLGASGEGNYNEQFF
-,TRBV10-1,TRBJ2-4,TRBD1,TGCGCCAGCAGTGAGGGGGACAGAGAGCAGTACTTC,CASSEGDREQYF
once,TRBV10-3,TRBJ2-7,-,TGTGCCAGCAGCACATCCCCCAACTCCGAGCAGTACTTC,CASSTSPNSEQYF
-,TRBV6-1,TRBJ1-1,-,TGTGCCAGCAAACAGGGAGGCGCTGAAGCTTTCTTT,CASKQGGAEAFF
-,TRBV9,TRBJ1-2,TRBD1,TGTGCCAGCAGCGTAACAGGGGTGGACTATGGCTACACCTTC,CASSVTGVDYGYTF
-,TRBV7-2,TRBJ2-5,TRBD2,TGTGCCAGCAGCGCACGATCCGGGGGGGCCTTTCCGGATGAGCAGTACTTC,CASSARSGGAFPDEQYF
-,TRBV10-3,TRBJ2-3,-,TGTGCCATCAGGGGAGGCGAGGGGCGGGATACGCAGTATTTT,CAIRGGEGRDTQYF
-,TRBV5-1,TRBJ2-7,-,TGCGCCAGCAGCTTGAATAGCGGCGACTCCTACGAGCAGTACTTC,CASSLNSGDSYEQYF
few,TRBV28,TRBJ2-3,TRBD1,TGTGCCAGCGGGAGACAGGGGGGGGATACGCAGTATTTT,CASGRQGGDTQYF
-,TRBV7-2,TRBJ2-7,-,TGTGCCAGCAGCTTTAATGCGGGAACCACGCACCGAGAGCAGTACTTC,CASSFNAGTTHREQYF
-,TRBV7-9,TRBJ2-3,-,TGTGCCAGCGGGAGAGCAGATACGCAGTATTTT,CASGRADTQYF
-,TRBV24-1,TRBJ2-5,TRBD1,TGTGCCACCAGTGACCCCAGGACAGGGGCGGAGACCCAGTACTTC,CATSDPRTGAETQYF
-,TRBV5-1,TRBJ2-1,-,TGCGCCGGCCGATGGACCGACAGCTCCTACAATGAGCAGTTCTTC,CAGRWTDSSYNEQFF
few,TRBV20-1,TRBJ2-3,-,TGCAGTGCTAGGCTTCCCGGCCCGGATACGCAGTATTTT,CSARLPGPDTQYF
-,TRBV4-1,TRBJ2-3,TRBD2,TGCGCCAGCAGCCACTCCCGGACTAGCGGGTTCACAGATACGCAGTATTTT,CASSHSRTSGFTDTQYF
-,TRBV27,TRBJ2-2,-,TGTGCCAGCAGTGTCCGGGACCTCTACACCGGGGAGCTGTTTTTT,CASSVRDLYTGELFF
-,TRBV30,TRBJ2-7,-,TGTGCCTGGAGTTCGGGACATTCTCCCTACGAGCAGTACTTC,CAWSSGHSPYEQYF
-,TRBV7-2,TRBJ2-5,TRBD2,TGTGCCAGCAGCCTAACCAGACCGGGAGCGGGAGAGGGCAATGAGCAGTACTTC,CASSLTRPGAGEGNEQYF
-,TRBV5-1,TRBJ2-4,TRBD2,TGCGCCAGCAGCTTGGCACTAGCGGGGATAGACATTCAGTACTTC,CASSLALAGIDIQYF
-,TRBV13,TRBJ2-7,TRBD1,TGTGCCAGCAGCGGTGGACAGGGGGCGATTTACGAGCAGTACTTC,CASSGGQGAIYEQYF
-,TRBV25-1,TRBJ1-2,-,TGTGCCAGCCCCCGAGGACCTTCTAACTATGGCTACACCTTC,CASPRGPSNYGYTF
-,TRBV7-8,TRBJ2-7,TRBD1,TGTGCCAGCAGCCTGGCGGTGACAGGGATTGAACAGTACTTC,CASSLAVTGIEQYF
-,TRBV7-9,TRBJ1-1,-,TGTGCCAGCAACCCCCGGGTGATGAACACTGAAGCTTTCTTT,CASNPRVMNTEAFF
-,TRBV5-5,TRBJ2-5,TRBD1,TGTGCCAGCAGCGAGACTATCTGGACAGGGCCCCAAGAGACCCAGTACTTC,CASSETIWTGPQETQYF
-,TRBV20-1,TRBJ2-3,TRBD2,TGCAGTGCTAGAGGGCCTAGCGGGAGAGCCCCAGATACGCAGTATTTT,CSARGPSGRAPDTQYF
-,TRBV5-1,TRBJ2-5,-,TGCGCCAGCAGCTTGGTGACAGGCCAAGAGACCCAGTACTTC,CASSLVTGQETQYF
-,TRBV27,TRBJ1-5,TRBD1,TGTGCCAGCAGTTTGGACAGGTTCAATCAGCCCCAGCATTTT,CASSLDRFNQPQHF
few,TRBV10-3,TRBJ1-2,-,TGTGCCATCAGTGAGCAGGTGATTCAGGGTGGCTACACCTTC,CAISEQVIQGGYTF
-,TRBV10-3,TRBJ1-6,TRBD1,TGTGCCATCAGCGCCGGAGGGGGCGCGTCCTATAATTCACCCCTCCACTTT,CAISAGGGASYNSPLHF
-,TRBV20-1,TRBJ2-1,-,TGCAGTGCTAGCCGCCTCACCGCAGGGAATGAGCAGTTCTTC,CSASRLTAGNEQFF
-,TRBV7-2,TRBJ2-4,-,TGTGCCAGCAGCTTAGATAAGGGTGCAGGGTGGTTCAAAAACATTCAGTACTTC,CASSLDKGAGWFKNIQYF
many,TRBV27,TRBJ1-1,-,TGTGCCAGCAGTTTGGATAGAGGGAATGGGAACACTGAAGCTTTCTTT,CASSLDRGNGNTEAFF
-,TRBV29-1,TRBJ2-7,-,TGCAGCTGCTCCGGGAGCTCCTACAATGAGCAGTACTTC,CSCSGSSYNEQYF
-,TRBV5-1,TRBJ2-7,-,TGCACCAGCAGCTTGAATCTAGCCTACGAGCAGTACTTC,CTSSLNLAYEQYF
once,TRBV6-1,TRBJ2-7,TRBD2,TGTGCCAGCAGTGATGGTAGGACTAGCGGGGGGGCCGTGTACGAGCAGTACTTC,CASSDGRTSGGAVYEQYF
-,TRBV4-1,TRBJ2-3,TRBD2,TGCGCCAGCAGCCGGGCACTAGCGGCGGGAGATACGCAGTATTTT,CASSRALAAGDTQYF
many,TRBV12-3/TRBV12-4,TRBJ1-2,-,TGTGCCAGCACCCCTAACTATGGCTACACCTTC,CASTPNYGYTF
-,TRBV6-5,TRBJ2-6,-,TGTGCCAGCAGTTACTCAGGCAGGGAGACTGGGGCCAACGTCCTGACTTTC,CASSYSGRETGANVLTF
-,TRBV28,TRBJ1-1,TRBD1,TGTGCCAGCAGTCCCCGGACAGGTCCTAAACGCACTGAAGCTTTCTTT,CASSPRTGPKRTEAFF